This T cell receptor beta chain derives from a study of vaccination effects on CD4 cells after COVID-19. Before sequencing, viral peptide pools were used by the ViraFEST assay to expand antigen-specific CD4+ T cells. Scientists isolated CD4+ T cells after a roughly ten-day culture period ended. In the vaccine recipients, nucleocapsid antibodies were negative and there was no prior SARS-CoV-2 infection. This CDR3 has 15 residues. With V trimmed by 5 bases and J by 8 bases, 12 bases remained unmatched. Per the germline V gene, CDR1 is SGHRS and CDR2 is YFSETQ. The repertoire was sequenced with immunoSEQ multiplex PCR; TCRdb's copy has only in-frame clones and lacks some. The table records approximately 76,000 clones, 78% of them present only once. On this clone: Antigen unknown.

The TCR sequence derives from a human donor who received a COVID-19 vaccine. The V call is TRBV5-1, the J call TRBJ2-1; TRBD1 aligns across 8 bases. Specimen: CD4+ T cells from PBMCs cultured with SARS-CoV-2 spike peptides, collected before COVID-19 vaccination. CDR3 nucleotide sequence: TGCGCCAGCAGTGTCCGGGGGTCAGGGGGCGATGAGCAGTTCTTC. Its protein is CASSVRGSGGDEQFF. Together with reference TRBV5-1 and TRBJ2-1, the CDR3 gives the full variable domain: KAGVTQTPRYLIKTRGQQVTLSCSPISGHRSVSWYQQTPGQGLQFLFEYFSETQRNKGNFPGRFSGRQFSNSRSEMNVSTLELGDSALYLCASSVRGSGGDEQFFGPGTRLTVL.